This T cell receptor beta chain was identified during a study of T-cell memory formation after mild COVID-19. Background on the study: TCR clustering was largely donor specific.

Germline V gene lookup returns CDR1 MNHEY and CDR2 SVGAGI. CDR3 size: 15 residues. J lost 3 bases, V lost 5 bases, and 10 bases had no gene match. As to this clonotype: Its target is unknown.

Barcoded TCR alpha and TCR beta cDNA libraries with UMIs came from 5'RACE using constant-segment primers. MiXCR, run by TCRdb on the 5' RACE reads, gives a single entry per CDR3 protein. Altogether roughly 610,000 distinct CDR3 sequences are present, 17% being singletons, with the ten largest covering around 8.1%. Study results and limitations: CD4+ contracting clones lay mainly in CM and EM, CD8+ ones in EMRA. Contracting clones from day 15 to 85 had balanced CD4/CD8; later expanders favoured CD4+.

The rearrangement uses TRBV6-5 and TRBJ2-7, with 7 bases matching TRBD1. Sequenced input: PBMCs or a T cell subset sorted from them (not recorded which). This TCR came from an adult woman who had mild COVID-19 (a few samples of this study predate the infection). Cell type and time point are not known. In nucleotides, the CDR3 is TGTGCCAGCAGTGACATCTCGGACAGGTTCTACGAGCAGTACTTC. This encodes CASSDISDRFYEQYF.